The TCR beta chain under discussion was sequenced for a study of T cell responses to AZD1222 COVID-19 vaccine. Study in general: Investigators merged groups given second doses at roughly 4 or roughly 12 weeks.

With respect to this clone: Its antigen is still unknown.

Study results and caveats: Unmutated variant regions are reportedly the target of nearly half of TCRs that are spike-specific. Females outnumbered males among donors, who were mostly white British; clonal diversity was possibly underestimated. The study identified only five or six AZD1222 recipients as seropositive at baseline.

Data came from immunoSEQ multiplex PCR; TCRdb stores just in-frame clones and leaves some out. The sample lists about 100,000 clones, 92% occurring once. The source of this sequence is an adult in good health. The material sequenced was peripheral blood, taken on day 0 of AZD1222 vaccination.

CDR3 sequence: CAWSRDSGTEAFF. The CDR3 DNA reads as TGTGCCTGGAGTCGGGACAGCGGCACTGAAGCTTTCTTT. This chain connects TRBV30 to TRBJ1-1, with 7 bases aligning to TRBD1. V was pared by 2 bases and J by 4 bases, with 4 bases of the junction left unmatched. Germline V gene sequence: CDR1 GTSNPN, CDR2 SVGIG (reference sequence). The CDR3 runs to 13 residues.